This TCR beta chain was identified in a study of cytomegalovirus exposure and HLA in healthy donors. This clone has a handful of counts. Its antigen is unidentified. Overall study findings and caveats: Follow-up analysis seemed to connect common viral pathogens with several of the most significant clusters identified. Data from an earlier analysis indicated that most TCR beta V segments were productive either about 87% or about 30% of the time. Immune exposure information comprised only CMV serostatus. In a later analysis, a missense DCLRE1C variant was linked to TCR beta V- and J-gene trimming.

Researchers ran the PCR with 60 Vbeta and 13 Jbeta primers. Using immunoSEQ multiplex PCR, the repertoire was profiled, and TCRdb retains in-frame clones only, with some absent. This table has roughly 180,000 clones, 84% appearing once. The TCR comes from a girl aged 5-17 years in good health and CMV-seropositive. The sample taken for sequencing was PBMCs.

CDR3 in DNA: TGCGCCAGCAGTCAACAGGGACAGATGCAAGAGACCCAGTACTTC. Residues: CASSQQGQMQETQYF. The chain couples TRBV23-1 to TRBJ2-5; 7 positions agree with TRBD1. TRBV23-1 is noted as an ORF with a role that remains uncertain. With 2 bases clipped from V and 2 bases from J, the junction kept 5 bases outside the gene matches. The CDR3 runs 15 residues.